Listed below are T cell receptor beta chains from one sample, sequenced in a study of cytomegalovirus exposure and HLA in healthy donors. Sequenced by immunoSEQ multiplex PCR; TCRdb stores in-frame clones only, minus some. The data show 150,000 to 200,000 clones, 65% to 85% seen once. The sequenced sample consisted of PBMCs. The receptor source for this set is a man between 60 and 75 years old in good health and CMV-seronegative. CDR3s include the opening cysteine and the closing phenylalanine or tryptophan. A D gene is named only where the DNA matches it firmly. Some rows have no size entry. The others give once, few or many, or a class for an expanded clone.

J gene | D gene | clone size | V gene | CDR3 protein | CDR3 DNA
TRBJ2-5 | NA | NA | TRBV7-9 | CSSSLGPYRLQETQYF | TGTTCCAGCAGCTTAGGCCCTTACAGGCTCCAAGAGACCCAGTACTTC
TRBJ1-1 | NA | NA | TRBV28 | CASSFRRAEAFF | TGTGCCAGCAGTTTCCGGAGAGCTGAAGCTTTCTTT
TRBJ1-5 | NA | NA | TRBV5-1 | CASSLKGEDNQPQHF | TGCGCCAGCAGCTTGAAGGGAGAGGATAATCAGCCCCAGCATTTT
TRBJ1-2 | NA | NA | TRBV5-1 | CASSFTGSTGCTF | TGCGCCAGCAGCTTCACAGGGTCCACTGGCTGCACCTTC
TRBJ2-7 | NA | few | TRBV6-7 | CASSYQEQYF | TGTGCCAGCAGTTATCAGGAGCAGTACTTC
TRBJ1-1 | NA | NA | TRBV19 | CASSIVPTLGDTEAFF | TGTGCCAGTAGTATAGTCCCGACCCTAGGGGACACTGAAGCTTTCTTT
TRBJ2-6 | NA | NA | TRBV5-4 | CASSRVGSGANVLTF | TGTGCCAGCAGCCGGGTCGGGTCTGGGGCCAACGTCCTGACTTTC
TRBJ2-1 | TRBD2 | NA | TRBV6-1 | CASSEGGYSYNEQFF | TGTGCCAGCAGTGAGGGGGGGTACTCCTACAATGAGCAGTTCTTC
TRBJ1-1 | TRBD1 | NA | TRBV10-1 | CASSGGGQGKSSEAFF | TGCGCCAGCAGTGGGGGGGGACAGGGGAAATCTTCTGAAGCTTTCTTT
TRBJ2-7 | TRBD1 | few | TRBV28 | CASLPPGQGTEQYF | TGTGCCAGCCTACCACCGGGACAGGGGACCGAGCAGTACTTC
TRBJ2-7 | NA | NA | TRBV7-6 | CASSLAQSTGTYEQYF | TGTGCCAGCAGCTTAGCCCAGTCGACAGGTACCTACGAGCAGTACTTC
TRBJ2-7 | TRBD2 | NA | TRBV19 | CASSSSGTSFSYEQYF | TGTGCCAGTAGTTCATCCGGGACTAGCTTTTCCTACGAGCAGTACTTC
TRBJ2-2 | TRBD1 | NA | TRBV5-1 | CASSFLFFGTANTGELFF | TGCGCCAGCAGCTTCTTGTTTTTTGGGACAGCCAACACCGGGGAGCTGTTTTTT
TRBJ2-7 | TRBD1 | NA | TRBV27 | CASSLWPTGSSYEQYF | TGTGCCAGCAGTTTATGGCCGACAGGGAGCTCCTACGAGCAGTACTTC
TRBJ1-2 | NA | once | TRBV7-9 | CASSSGAGITNYGYTF | TGTGCCAGCAGCTCAGGAGCGGGGATTACTAACTATGGCTACACCTTC
TRBJ2-1 | NA | few | TRBV5-4 | CASSLVIGRGNSYNEQFF | TGTGCCAGCAGCTTGGTAATTGGGCGGGGTAACTCCTACAATGAGCAGTTCTTC
TRBJ2-3 | NA | few | TRBV5-1 | CASSLLQGGTDTQYF | TGCGCCAGCAGCTTGTTGCAGGGTGGGACAGATACGCAGTATTTT
TRBJ2-3 | NA | few | TRBV7-3 | CASSFGGGATTDTQYF | TGTGCCAGCAGCTTTGGAGGGGGGGCCACCACAGATACGCAGTATTTT
TRBJ1-2 | TRBD1 | NA | TRBV19 | CASEDRGSGGYTF | TGTGCCAGTGAAGACAGGGGAAGCGGTGGCTACACCTTC
TRBJ2-3 | NA | few | TRBV5-1 | CASSGGTRTRGDTQYF | TGCGCCAGCAGCGGCGGGACTCGCACCCGAGGGGATACGCAGTATTTT
TRBJ2-1 | NA | few | TRBV9 | CASSVGVAVESYNEQFF | TGTGCCAGCAGCGTTGGAGTAGCGGTAGAGAGTTACAATGAGCAGTTCTTC
TRBJ2-1 | NA | NA | TRBV7-2 | CASSRTVRSYNEQFF | TGTGCCAGCAGTCGGACAGTAAGAAGCTACAATGAGCAGTTCTTC
TRBJ2-1 | TRBD2 | NA | TRBV10-3 | CAISESSGVDEQFF | TGTGCCATCAGTGAGTCAAGCGGGGTGGATGAGCAGTTCTTC